The text below deals with one T cell receptor beta chain. What it recognizes is unknown. This sample stems from a study of T cell responses to AZD1222 COVID-19 vaccine. Clones were sequenced by immunoSEQ multiplex PCR, and TCRdb holds only the in-frame ones, with some missing. The table includes 100,000 to 150,000 clones, roughly 93% detected once. The germline CDR1 and CDR2 sequences are MNHGY and SVAAGI. Trimming at V came to 4 bases and at J to 1 base, leaving 6 bases not matched to a gene. The CDR3 length is 15 residues. Analysis merged second doses at about 4 or about 12 weeks. Study-level results: CD4 TCRs covered the whole spike, strongest at regions 160-218 and 743-854. Donors, mostly white British, included more females; clonal diversity was possibly underestimated. Reports say nearly half of spike-specific TCRs go after unmutated variant regions.

This receptor was identified in an adult who received the AZD1222 COVID-19 vaccine. The sample was peripheral blood, taken 28 days after the second AZD1222 dose. This chain connects TRBV6-9 to TRBJ2-7, with 8 bases lining up with TRBD2. The CDR3 loop is CASSFWTSRSYEQYF. Here the CDR3 DNA reads TGTGCCAGCAGTTTCTGGACTAGCCGATCCTACGAGCAGTACTTC.